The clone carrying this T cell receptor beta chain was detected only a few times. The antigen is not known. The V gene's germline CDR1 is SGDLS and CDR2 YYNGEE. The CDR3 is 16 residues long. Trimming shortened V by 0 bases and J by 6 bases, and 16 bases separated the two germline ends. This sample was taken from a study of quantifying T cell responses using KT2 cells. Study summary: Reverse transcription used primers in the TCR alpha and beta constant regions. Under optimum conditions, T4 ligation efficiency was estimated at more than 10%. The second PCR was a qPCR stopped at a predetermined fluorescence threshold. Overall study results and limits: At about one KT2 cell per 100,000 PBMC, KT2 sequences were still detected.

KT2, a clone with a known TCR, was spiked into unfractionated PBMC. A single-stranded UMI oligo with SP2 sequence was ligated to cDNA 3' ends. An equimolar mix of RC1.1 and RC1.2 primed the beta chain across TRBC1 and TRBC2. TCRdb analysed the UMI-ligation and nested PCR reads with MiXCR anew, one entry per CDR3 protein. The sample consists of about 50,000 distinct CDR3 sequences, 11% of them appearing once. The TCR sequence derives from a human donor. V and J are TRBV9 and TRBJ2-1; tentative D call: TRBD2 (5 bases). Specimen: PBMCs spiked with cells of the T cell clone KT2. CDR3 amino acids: CASSVGPSGDSNEQFF. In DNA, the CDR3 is TGTGCCAGCAGCGTAGGGCCCAGCGGAGACTCCAATGAGCAGTTCTTC.